These 8 T cell receptor beta chains share one sample of origin, sequenced in a study of T cells after yellow fever vaccination. TCRdb re-called the 5' RACE reads through MiXCR, storing one row per CDR3 protein. This table has 400,000 to 650,000 distinct CDR3 sequences, 20% to 25% appearing once. Material: PBMCs, obtained approximately 20 days after the first yellow fever vaccination. The receptors were sampled from a man between 18 and 35 years old who received the YFV17D yellow fever vaccine.

On this clonotype: A read error may produce the germline difference seen at one junction end. The rearrangement joins TRBV9 to TRBJ2-3; perhaps TRBD2 as D (7 bases). The CDR3 is 16 residues long. CDR1 and CDR2 from the germline V gene are SGDLS and YYNGEE. CDR3 loop: CASSVIGGGSTDTRYF. For the CDR3, the DNA is TGTGCCAGCAGCGTAATAGGGGGGGGCAGCACAGATACGCGGTATTTT.

The chain uses TRBV4-2 and TRBJ2-1; 10 bases map to TRBD2. Per the germline V gene, CDR1 is LGHNA and CDR2 is YNFKEQ. After removal of 1 base from V and 9 bases from J, the junction contained 6 bases not matched to a gene. The CDR3 totals 15 residues. The CDR3 here is CASSQVASGGGEQFF. In nucleotides, the CDR3 is TGTGCCAGCAGCCAAGTGGCGAGCGGGGGGGGTGAGCAGTTCTTC.

There are a few counts of this clonotype. The chain recombines TRBV15 with TRBJ2-5; TRBD1 aligns across 9 bases. Germline V lookup: CDR1 LNHNV, CDR2 YYDKDF (reference sequence). The CDR3 sequence is 15 residues long. The junction had 6 bases not matched to a gene; V was cut back by 0 bases and J by 7 bases. The CDR3 DNA is TGTGCCACCAGCAGAGATGGGGGACAGGGAGGGACCCAGTACTTC. This gives the protein CATSRDGGQGGTQYF.

This clonotype came up a few times. The V gene is TRBV28, the J gene TRBJ1-1; no clear D gene. The CDR3 runs to 13 residues. Trimming left V 7 bases short and J 1 base short, with 10 bases between. Germline V gene data show CDR1 as MDHEN and CDR2 as SYDVKM. This chain's CDR3 is CASTPDSNTEAFF. As DNA, the CDR3 is TGTGCCAGCACCCCGGATTCGAACACTGAAGCTTTCTTT.

This clonotype was picked up a small number of times. The chain recombines TRBV25-1 with TRBJ1-4; TRBD1 matches 9 bases. CDR3 length equals 15 residues. The V segment lost 3 bases and the J segment 8 bases; nucleotides outside the gene matches: 7. Germline assignment: CDR1 MGHDK and CDR2 SYGVNS. The CDR3 loop is CASSDRRTGEEKLFF. The CDR3 DNA follows: TGTGCCAGCAGTGACAGGAGGACAGGGGAGGAAAAACTGTTTTTT.

The chain recombines TRBV5-6 with TRBJ1-5; 9 positions match TRBD1. The CDR3 is made up of 17 amino acids. Germline loops: CDR1 SGHDT, CDR2 YYEEEE. The ends lost 5 bases at V and 0 bases at J; junction bases unmatched: 9. CDR3 nucleotides: TGTGCCAGCAGTTCCGACCGGGACAGGGTTAGCAATCAGCCCCAGCATTTT. The encoded protein is CASSSDRDRVSNQPQHF.

This clonotype was detected a few times. This sequence joins TRBV5-6 and TRBJ1-1, with TRBD1 as a possible D gene (6 bases). This CDR3 contains 14 residues. The V end lost 4 bases, the J end lost 5 bases, and 15 bases lay between the germline ends. Germline values: CDR1 SGHDT, CDR2 YYEEEE. The CDR3 sequence: CASSRRGVTTEAFF. CDR3 in DNA: TGTGCCAGCAGCCGTAGGGGGGTTACGACTGAAGCTTTCTTT.

This chain joins TRBV7-3 and TRBJ2-1, with 10 bases fitting TRBD2. CDR3 length: 15 amino acids. Per germline, CDR1 SGHTA and CDR2 FQGTGA. V shed 3 bases, J shed 6 bases, and the junction held 5 bases outside the gene matches. The CDR3: CASSFDSGGPNEQFF. The DNA of the CDR3 is TGTGCCAGCAGCTTTGATAGCGGGGGGCCCAATGAGCAGTTCTTC.